This T cell receptor beta chain was captured in a study of cytomegalovirus exposure and HLA in healthy donors. PCR primers comprised 60 Vbeta and 13 Jbeta primers. Libraries were prepared by immunoSEQ multiplex PCR; TCRdb keeps only in-frame clonotypes and omits some of them. The sample yields 110,000 to 150,000 clones, around a tenth seen once. Study observations and caveats: What a later analysis reportedly showed was that an Asian-associated ancestry cluster had fewer N-insertions than the roughly 670-donor mean. Most observed TCR sequences were rare, whereas some public TCRs were detected in many donors.

This clone has only a few counts. Its antigen is currently unknown. The V end lost 4 bases, the J end lost 3 bases, and 10 bases lay between the germline ends. CDR3 length equals 14 residues. CDR1 is SGHTA, CDR2 FQGNSA, per germline. The chain links TRBV7-2 to TRBJ1-5, with D uncertain. The TCR originated in a male donor in good health and CMV-seronegative. The sample consisted of PBMCs. The CDR3 sequence: CASSSPPYNQPQHF. The CDR3 DNA is TGTGCCAGCAGCTCCCCGCCCTACAATCAGCCCCAGCATTTT.